This record looks at one TCR beta chain sequence and its context. Study processing details: Reference gene primer amplification gave estimated nucleated cell counts. This table comes from immunoSEQ multiplex PCR, and its TCRdb copy is limited to in-frame clones, with some not included. V and J calls and clone size follow that table, whereas D and trimming were derived from the DNA. Here the sample spans about 270,000 clones, 88% being singletons. This sample was included in a study of blood T cell repertoires in COVID-19. Study-wide background: In each case, the material was cDNA or gDNA derived from T cells, B-cell-depleted T cells, or PBMCs.

V was pared by 5 bases and J by 5 bases, with 6 bases of the junction left unmatched. This CDR3 comprises 15 residues. Germline CDR1 MDHEN, CDR2 SYDVKM. The study drew participants aged about 18 to 89 years from around 24 US areas. Cohorts were determined from participant-reported clinical history. Sequenced: PBMCs or T cells enriched from blood (not recorded which). V usage is TRBV28 and J usage is TRBJ1-2; 12 bases align to TRBD1. This sequence was found in a woman in her fifties or sixties who had recovered from COVID-19. Here the CDR3 DNA reads TGTGCCAGCAGTGGGGGACAGGGGGCCAAGTATGGCTACACCTTC. This sequence encodes CASSGGQGAKYGYTF.